These 14 T cell receptor beta chains came from one sample sequenced in a study of blood T cell repertoires in COVID-19. This table comes from immunoSEQ multiplex PCR, and its TCRdb copy is limited to in-frame clones, with some not included. Among hundreds of thousands of clones listed, approximately 80% were seen once. Sequencing input: peripheral blood. The receptors come from a woman older than 75 with acute or convalescent COVID-19.

The table lists this clone with a few counts. The CDR3 sequence is CASSLSQGPFYEQYF. The CDR3 coding sequence is TGTGCCAGCAGCTTAAGTCAGGGGCCTTTCTACGAGCAGTACTTC. The chain carries TRBV11-1 and TRBJ2-7; TRBD1 might be the D (6 bases). Per germline, CDR1 SGHAT and CDR2 FQDESV (reference sequence). The CDR3 runs 15 residues. V was pared by 2 bases and J by 3 bases, with 14 bases between. The variable domain in full, with the rest retrieved from reference TRBV11-1 and TRBJ2-7, is EAEVAQSPRYKITEKSQAVAFWCDPISGHATLYWYRQILGQGPELLVQFQDESVVDDSQLPKDRFSAERLKGVDSTLKIQPAELGDSAMYLCASSLSQGPFYEQYFGPGTRLTVT.

The chain joins TRBV4-3 to TRBJ2-1; 7 positions match TRBD1. The CDR3 loop spans 16 amino acids. Trimming at V came to 3 bases and at J to 1 base, leaving 6 bases not matched to a gene. CDR1 and CDR2 from the germline V gene are LGHNA and YSLEER. The CDR3 DNA sequence: TGCGCCAGCAGCCATTACAGGGGTGGGTCCTACAATGAGCAGTTCTTC. Translating gives CASSHYRGGSYNEQFF.

A note on this clone: Just one base apart from a much larger clone, this may be a read error. Other DNA sequences in this sample translate to the same CDR3. V is TRBV7-2 and J is TRBJ2-2; a possible D gene is TRBD2 (5 bases). The CDR3 length is 17 residues. The V gene's germline CDR1 is SGHTA and CDR2 FQGNSA. V was trimmed by 5 bases and J by 1 base, leaving 17 bases between them. The chain's CDR3 is CASSPLAGTLNTGELFF. For the CDR3, the DNA is TGTGCCAGCAGCCCCCTAGCAGGAACCTTGAACACCGGGGAGCTGTTTTTT.

This clone appeared a few times. The rearrangement uses TRBV9 and TRBJ2-1, with 12 positions matching TRBD2. Germline-derived CDR1 and CDR2 are SGDLS and YYNGEE. V was pared by 2 bases and J by 4 bases, with 4 bases of the junction left unmatched. The CDR3 runs to 16 residues. In DNA form, the CDR3 reads TGTGCCAGCAGCGTGAGAACTAGCGGGGGGTACAATGAGCAGTTCTTC. The encoded protein is CASSVRTSGGYNEQFF.

This chain links TRBV7-6 with TRBJ2-1, with 7 nucleotides matching TRBD2. V dropped 2 bases and J dropped 6; count of bases not matched to a gene: 10. Germline-derived CDR1 and CDR2 are SGHVS and FNYEAQ. This CDR3 has 16 residues. The CDR3 DNA follows: TGTGCCAGCAGCTTATGGTCAGCGGGACTGGGCAATGAGCAGTTCTTC. Translated, it gives CASSLWSAGLGNEQFF.

This clone was recorded a few times. This chain uses TRBV5-5 with TRBJ2-3; 13 nucleotides line up with TRBD2. Germline CDR1 is SGHKS and CDR2 is YYEKEE (reference sequence). This CDR3 has 17 amino acids. J was trimmed by 5 bases and V by 0 bases; bases with no gene match: 6. CDR3 loop: CASSLEGLAGMGDTQYF. The DNA for the CDR3 is TGTGCCAGCAGCTTGGAGGGACTAGCGGGAATGGGAGATACGCAGTATTTT. Full variable domain (outside the CDR3, taken from reference TRBV5-5 and TRBJ2-3): DAGVTQSPTHLIKTRGQQVTLRCSPISGHKSVSWYQQVLGQGPQFIFQYYEKEERGRGNFPDRFSARQFPNYSSELNVNALLLGDSALYLCASSLEGLAGMGDTQYFGPGTRLTVL.

The V gene is TRBV5-6, the J gene TRBJ1-6; 8 positions agree with TRBD1. Germline V CDR1 and CDR2: SGHDT, YYEEEE. The CDR3 runs 18 residues. V lost 0 bases to trimming and J lost 1 base; unmatched junction nucleotides: 6. The chain's CDR3 is CASSLGTGPSSYNSPLHF. DNA of the CDR3: TGTGCCAGCAGCTTGGGGACAGGGCCTTCTTCCTATAATTCACCCCTCCACTTT.

This clone came up once. The chain employs TRBV15 and TRBJ2-7, with 7 bases identical to TRBD1. V was pared by 4 bases and J by 4 bases, with 4 bases of the junction left unmatched. Germline CDR1 and CDR2: LNHNV and YYDKDF (reference sequence). The CDR3 consists of 13 residues. CDR3 residues: CATSTDREYEQYF. CDR3 sequence (DNA): TGTGCCACCAGCACTGACAGGGAGTACGAGCAGTACTTC.

The chain employs TRBV5-4 and TRBJ1-1, with 7 nucleotides matching TRBD1. CDR1 and CDR2 from the germline V gene are SGHNT and YYREEE (reference sequence). V trimming: 0 bases; J trimming: 4 bases; junction bases outside the gene matches: 6. CDR3 length: 15 amino acids. CDR3 loop: CASSLAPTGFTEAFF. The CDR3 nucleotides are TGTGCCAGCAGCTTGGCTCCGACAGGGTTCACTGAAGCTTTCTTT. Based on the CDR3 plus reference TRBV5-4 and TRBJ1-1, the full variable domain is ETGVTQSPTHLIKTRGQQVTLRCSSQSGHNTVSWYQQALGQGPQFIFQYYREEENGRGNFPPRFSGLQFPNYSSELNVNALELDDSALYLCASSLAPTGFTEAFFGQGTRLTVV.

The chain employs TRBV5-6 and TRBJ2-7; D might be TRBD1 (5 bases). This CDR3 contains 14 residues. V was cut by 8 bases and J by 2 bases, with 17 bases left in between. Per germline, CDR1 SGHDT and CDR2 YYEEEE. The DNA of the CDR3 is TGTGCCAGTTCTGCCTTTGACAGCCCCTACGAGCAGTACTTC. The encoded protein is CASSAFDSPYEQYF. The complete variable domain, with remaining parts taken from reference TRBV5-6 and TRBJ2-7, reads DAGVTQSPTHLIKTRGQQVTLRCSPKSGHDTVSWYQQALGQGPQFIFQYYEEEERQRGNFPDRFSGHQFPNYSSELNVNALLLGDSALYLCASSAFDSPYEQYFGPGTRLTVT.

This sequence joins TRBV3-1 (or the pseudogene TRBV3-2) and TRBJ2-2; 9 bases match TRBD1. Unmatched junction bases numbered 4, after V lost 1 base and J lost 4 bases. The CDR3 contains 16 residues. Germline-derived CDR1 and CDR2 are LGHDT and YNNKEL (reference sequence). In DNA form, the CDR3 reads TGTGCCAGCAGCCAAGGATGGACAGGGGTCACCGGGGAGCTGTTTTTT. Amino acids: CASSQGWTGVTGELFF.

The V gene is TRBV6-2 or TRBV6-3, the J gene TRBJ2-1; 11 nucleotides line up with TRBD2. J lost 4 bases, V lost 6 bases, and 8 bases had no gene match. Germline CDR1 MNHEY, CDR2 SVGEGT. The CDR3 is 16 amino acids. CDR3 sequence reads: CASSTELAGAYNEQFF. CDR3 nucleotide sequence: TGTGCCAGCAGCACGGAACTAGCGGGAGCGTACAATGAGCAGTTCTTC.

The V and J genes are TRBV5-1 and TRBJ2-1; possible D gene TRBD1, 6 bases. The germline V gene has CDR1 SGHRS and CDR2 YFSETQ. The CDR3 runs 14 residues. The V end was cut by 0 bases, the J end by 9 bases, with 13 bases between. CDR3 DNA: TGCGCCAGCAGCTTGGGCAACACAGGGACTGAGCAGTTCTTC. It yields the protein CASSLGNTGTEQFF.

The chain carries TRBV2 and TRBJ1-2; D is uncertain. The CDR3 covers 14 residues. Germline V gene lookup returns CDR1 SNHLY and CDR2 FYNNEI. The V end was cut by 4 bases, the J end by 2 bases, with 11 bases between. This CDR3 is CASSAQIGNYGYTF. As DNA, the CDR3 is TGTGCCAGCAGTGCACAAATCGGGAACTATGGCTACACCTTC. Variable domain in full (rest from reference TRBV2 and TRBJ1-2): EPEVTQTPSHQVTQMGQEVILRCVPISNHLYFYWYRQILGQKVEFLVSFYNNEISEKSEIFDDQFSVERPDGSNFTLKIRSTKLEDSAMYFCASSAQIGNYGYTFGSGTRLTVV.